Detailed here is one T cell receptor beta chain. Germline V gene data show CDR1 as SGHAT and CDR2 as FQNNGV. The CDR3 is made up of 14 amino acids. Trimming pared 5 bases from V and 2 bases from J, leaving 12 bases between. The data originate from a study of blood T cell repertoires in COVID-19. At the level of the study: The samples span acute and convalescent COVID-19 from the United States, Italy and Spain. The cDNA or gDNA used as material had been derived from T cells, B-cell-depleted T cells, or PBMCs.

In the authors' workflow: Scientists estimated how many nucleated cells there were by amplifying reference gene primers. The method was immunoSEQ multiplex PCR; TCRdb's version includes in-frame clones alone and lacks a portion of them. Clone size and the V and J calls come from that table; the DNA yielded D and trimming. Here the sample spans some 200,000 clones, about 80% being singletons. The sequenced sample consisted of peripheral blood. The chain employs TRBV11-2 and TRBJ2-5; D gene ambiguous. The clonotype originates from a woman aged 60-70 years with acute or convalescent COVID-19. The CDR3: CASSPQAFQETQYF. The DNA for the CDR3 is TGTGCCAGCAGCCCCCAAGCTTTTCAAGAGACCCAGTACTTC.